These T cell receptor beta chains were read from a single sample in a study of human T cells and chemical hapten exposure. TCRdb reanalysed the RACE reads using MiXCR and keeps one entry per CDR3 protein. Among more than 65,000 distinct CDR3 sequences, about 6.8% were seen once, and the ten largest hold about 1.6%. This material consisted of whole blood, taken in connection with sensitization to the hapten diphenylcyclopropenone (DPC). These receptors were collected from a woman under 40 with alopecia areata. Some clones in this sample may be carry-over from other donors' samples. Both conserved end residues are part of each CDR3. The D gene is left open where the match is weak. Only part of the rows carry a size: once, few, many, or a class if the clone is expanded.

clone_size: once
j_call: TRBJ2-5
v_call: TRBV20-1
d_call: NA
cdr3_aa: CSASETGQETQYF
cdr3_nt: TGCAGTGCTAGTGAGACAGGTCAAGAGACCCAGTACTTC

clone_size: many
j_call: TRBJ1-5
v_call: TRBV6-2/TRBV6-3
d_call: TRBD1
cdr3_aa: CASSGTEFNQPQHF
cdr3_nt: TGTGCCAGCAGTGGGACAGAGTTCAATCAGCCCCAGCATTTT

clone_size: few
j_call: TRBJ2-3
v_call: TRBV7-9
d_call: TRBD1
cdr3_aa: CASSFRDRGLGDTQYF
cdr3_nt: TGTGCCAGCAGCTTCCGGGACAGGGGGCTTGGAGATACGCAGTATTTT

clone_size: few
j_call: TRBJ1-1
v_call: TRBV2
d_call: NA
cdr3_aa: CASSDGRGWTEAFF
cdr3_nt: TGTGCCAGCAGTGATGGTAGGGGCTGGACTGAAGCTTTCTTT

clone_size: many
j_call: TRBJ1-1
v_call: TRBV10-3
d_call: NA
cdr3_aa: CAISQQGNTEAFF
cdr3_nt: TGTGCCATCAGTCAACAGGGGAACACTGAAGCTTTCTTT

clone_size: NA
j_call: TRBJ1-3
v_call: TRBV29-1
d_call: TRBD1
cdr3_aa: CSVRMMTGSSGNTIYF
cdr3_nt: TGCAGCGTCAGGATGATGACAGGGAGCTCTGGAAACACCATATATTTT

clone_size: many
j_call: TRBJ2-4
v_call: TRBV3-1
d_call: TRBD2
cdr3_aa: CASSPGTSGGAWWVIQYF
cdr3_nt: TGTGCCAGCAGCCCGGGGACTAGCGGGGGGGCCTGGTGGGTCATTCAGTACTTC

clone_size: many
j_call: TRBJ1-2
v_call: TRBV12-3/TRBV12-4
d_call: NA
cdr3_aa: CASSFGGAGGYTF
cdr3_nt: TGTGCCAGCAGTTTTGGAGGGGCGGGCGGCTACACCTTC

clone_size: many
j_call: TRBJ1-5
v_call: TRBV5-1
d_call: NA
cdr3_aa: CASSHDGNQPQHF
cdr3_nt: TGCGCCAGCAGCCACGACGGCAATCAGCCCCAGCATTTT

clone_size: many
j_call: TRBJ1-3
v_call: TRBV7-9
d_call: NA
cdr3_aa: CASDGRQSGNTIYF
cdr3_nt: TGTGCCAGCGATGGAAGACAGTCTGGAAACACCATATATTTT

clone_size: many
j_call: TRBJ1-1
v_call: TRBV18
d_call: NA
cdr3_aa: CASSPPADGNTEAFF
cdr3_nt: TGTGCCAGCTCACCCCCCGCGGACGGGAACACTGAAGCTTTCTTT